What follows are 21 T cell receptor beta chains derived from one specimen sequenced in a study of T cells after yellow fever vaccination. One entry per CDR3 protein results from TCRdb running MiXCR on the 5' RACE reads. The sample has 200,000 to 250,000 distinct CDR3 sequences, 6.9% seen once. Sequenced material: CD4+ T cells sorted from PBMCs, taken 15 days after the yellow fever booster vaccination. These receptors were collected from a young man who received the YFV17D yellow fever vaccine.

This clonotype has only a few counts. CDR3: CASSLQASGRVLRTQYF. CDR3 DNA: TGTGCCAGCAGTTTGCAGGCTAGCGGGAGAGTCCTAAGGACCCAGTACTTC. The chain uses TRBV28 and TRBJ2-5, with TRBD2 matching 10 bases. Germline V CDR1 and CDR2: MDHEN, SYDVKM. The CDR3 extends over 17 amino acids. Losses at the gene ends were 3 bases for V and 7 bases for J; bases not matched to a gene: 14.

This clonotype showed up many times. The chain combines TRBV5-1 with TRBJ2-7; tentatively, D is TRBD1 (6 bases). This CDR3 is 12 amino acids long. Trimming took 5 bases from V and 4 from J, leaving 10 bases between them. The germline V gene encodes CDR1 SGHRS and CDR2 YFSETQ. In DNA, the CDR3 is TGCGCCAGCAGAGAAAGGGGGTACGAGCAGTACTTC. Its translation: CASRERGYEQYF.

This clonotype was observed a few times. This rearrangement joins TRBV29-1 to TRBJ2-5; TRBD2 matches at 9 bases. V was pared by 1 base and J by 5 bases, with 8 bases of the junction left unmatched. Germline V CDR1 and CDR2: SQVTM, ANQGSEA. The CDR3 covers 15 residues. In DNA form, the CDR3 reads TGCAGCGTTGAAGGGATAGCGGGAGATCAGGAGACCCAGTACTTC. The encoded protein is CSVEGIAGDQETQYF.

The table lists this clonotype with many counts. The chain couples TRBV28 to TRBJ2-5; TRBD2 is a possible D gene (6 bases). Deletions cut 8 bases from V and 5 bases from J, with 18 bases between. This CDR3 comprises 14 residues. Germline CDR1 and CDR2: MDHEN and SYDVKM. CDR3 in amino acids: CASRTGGYGETQYF. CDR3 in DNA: TGTGCCAGCCGAACAGGAGGGTACGGGGAGACCCAGTACTTC.

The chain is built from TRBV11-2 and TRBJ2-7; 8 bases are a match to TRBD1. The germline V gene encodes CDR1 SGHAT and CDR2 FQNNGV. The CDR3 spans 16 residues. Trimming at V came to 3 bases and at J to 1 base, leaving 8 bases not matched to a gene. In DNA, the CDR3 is TGTGCCAGCAGCTTGTTTCAGGGGGCGCGGTCCTACGAGCAGTACTTC. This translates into CASSLFQGARSYEQYF.

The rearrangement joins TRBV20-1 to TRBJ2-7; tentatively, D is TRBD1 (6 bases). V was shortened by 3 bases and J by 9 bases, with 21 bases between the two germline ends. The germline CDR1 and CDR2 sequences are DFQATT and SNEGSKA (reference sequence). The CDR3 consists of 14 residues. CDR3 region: CSASPKDWFRGQYF. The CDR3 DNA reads TGCAGTGCTAGCCCCAAGGACTGGTTCAGGGGGCAGTACTTC.

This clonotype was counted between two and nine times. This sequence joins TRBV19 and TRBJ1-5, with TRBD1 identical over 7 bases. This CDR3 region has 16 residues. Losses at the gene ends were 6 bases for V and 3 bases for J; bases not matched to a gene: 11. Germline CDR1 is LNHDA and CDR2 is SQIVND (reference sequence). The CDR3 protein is CASRKTGERINQPQHF. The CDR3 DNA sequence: TGTGCCAGTAGAAAAACAGGGGAACGGATCAATCAGCCCCAGCATTTT.

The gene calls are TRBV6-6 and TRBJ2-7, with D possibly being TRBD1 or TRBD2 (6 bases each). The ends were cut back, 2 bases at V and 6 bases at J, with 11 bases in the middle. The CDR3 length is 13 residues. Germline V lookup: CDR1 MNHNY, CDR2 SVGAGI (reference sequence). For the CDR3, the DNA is TGTGCCAGCAGTTACCAAGGGGGGATCGAGCAGTACTTC. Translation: CASSYQGGIEQYF.

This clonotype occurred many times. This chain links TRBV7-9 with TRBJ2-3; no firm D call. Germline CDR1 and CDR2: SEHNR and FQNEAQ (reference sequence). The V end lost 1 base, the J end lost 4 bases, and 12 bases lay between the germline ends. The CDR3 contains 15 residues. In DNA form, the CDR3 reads TGTGCCAGCAGCTTAGATGGCGCCTCTTCAGATACGCAGTATTTT. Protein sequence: CASSLDGASSDTQYF.

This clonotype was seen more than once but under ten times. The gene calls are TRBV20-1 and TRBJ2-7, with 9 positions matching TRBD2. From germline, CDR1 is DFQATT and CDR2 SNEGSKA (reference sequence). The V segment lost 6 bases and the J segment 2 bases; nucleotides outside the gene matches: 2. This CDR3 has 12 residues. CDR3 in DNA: TGCAGTGCGCGGGGGGGAACCTACGAGCAGTACTTC. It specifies CSARGGTYEQYF.

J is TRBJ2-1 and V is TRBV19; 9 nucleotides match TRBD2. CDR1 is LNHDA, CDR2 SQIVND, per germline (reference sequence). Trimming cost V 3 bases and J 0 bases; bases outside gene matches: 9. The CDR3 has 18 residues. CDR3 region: CASSIVLAGVSSYNEQFF. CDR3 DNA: TGTGCCAGTAGTATTGTACTAGCGGGCGTTAGCTCCTACAATGAGCAGTTCTTC.

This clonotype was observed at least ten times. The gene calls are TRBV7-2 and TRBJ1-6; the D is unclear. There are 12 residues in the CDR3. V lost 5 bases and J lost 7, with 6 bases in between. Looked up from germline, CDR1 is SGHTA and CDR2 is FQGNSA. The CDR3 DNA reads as TGTGCCAGCAGCCCCCCAAATTCACCCCTCCACTTT. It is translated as CASSPPNSPLHF.

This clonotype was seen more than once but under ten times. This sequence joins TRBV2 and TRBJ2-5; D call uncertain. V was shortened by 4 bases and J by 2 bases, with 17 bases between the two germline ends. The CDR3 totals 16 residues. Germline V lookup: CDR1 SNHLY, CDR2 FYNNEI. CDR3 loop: CASSAGGRTRQETQYF. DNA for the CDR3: TGTGCCAGCAGTGCAGGCGGCAGGACCCGACAAGAGACCCAGTACTTC.

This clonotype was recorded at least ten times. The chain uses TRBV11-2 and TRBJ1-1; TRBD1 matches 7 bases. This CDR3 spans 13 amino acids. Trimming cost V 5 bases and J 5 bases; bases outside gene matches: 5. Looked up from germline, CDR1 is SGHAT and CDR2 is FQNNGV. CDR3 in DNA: TGTGCCAGCAGCCGGGACAGCGAGACTGAAGCTTTCTTT. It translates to CASSRDSETEAFF. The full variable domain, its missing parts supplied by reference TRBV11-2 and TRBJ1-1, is EAGVAQSPRYKIIEKRQSVAFWCNPISGHATLYWYQQILGQGPKLLIQFQNNGVVDDSQLPKDRFSAERLKGVDSTLKIQPAKLEDSAVYLCASSRDSETEAFFGQGTRLTVV.

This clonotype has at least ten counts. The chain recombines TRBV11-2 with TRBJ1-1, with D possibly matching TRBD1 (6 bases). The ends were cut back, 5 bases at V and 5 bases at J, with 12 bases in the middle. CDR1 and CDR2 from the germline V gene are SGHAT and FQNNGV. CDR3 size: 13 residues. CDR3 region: CASSKDSRTEAFF. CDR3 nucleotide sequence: TGTGCCAGCAGCAAGGACAGTCGAACTGAAGCTTTCTTT.

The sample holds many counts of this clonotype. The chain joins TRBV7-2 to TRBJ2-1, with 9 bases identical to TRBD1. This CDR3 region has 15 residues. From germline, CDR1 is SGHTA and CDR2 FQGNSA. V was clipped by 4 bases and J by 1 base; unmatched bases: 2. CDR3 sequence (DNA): TGTGCCAGCAGCTCCGGACAGGGGTCCTACAATGAGCAGTTCTTC. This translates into CASSSGQGSYNEQFF.

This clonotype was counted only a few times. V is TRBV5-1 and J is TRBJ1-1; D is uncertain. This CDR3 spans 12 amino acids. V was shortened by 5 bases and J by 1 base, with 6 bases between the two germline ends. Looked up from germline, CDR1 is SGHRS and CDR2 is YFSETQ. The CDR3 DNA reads TGCGCCAGCAGTAAGGGGAACACTGAAGCTTTCTTT. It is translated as CASSKGNTEAFF.

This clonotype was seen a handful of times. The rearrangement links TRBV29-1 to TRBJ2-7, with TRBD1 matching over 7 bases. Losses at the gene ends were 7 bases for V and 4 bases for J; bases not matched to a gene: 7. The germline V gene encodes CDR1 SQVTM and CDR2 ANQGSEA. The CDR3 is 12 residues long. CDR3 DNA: TGCAGCGCGCGGACAGGAGTTTACGAGCAGTACTTC. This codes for CSARTGVYEQYF.

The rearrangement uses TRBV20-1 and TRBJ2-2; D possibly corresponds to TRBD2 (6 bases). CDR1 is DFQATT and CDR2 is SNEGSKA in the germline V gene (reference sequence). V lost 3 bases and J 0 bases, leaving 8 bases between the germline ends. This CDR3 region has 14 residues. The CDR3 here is CSASGGTNTGELFF. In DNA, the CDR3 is TGCAGTGCTAGCGGGGGAACGAACACCGGGGAGCTGTTTTTT.

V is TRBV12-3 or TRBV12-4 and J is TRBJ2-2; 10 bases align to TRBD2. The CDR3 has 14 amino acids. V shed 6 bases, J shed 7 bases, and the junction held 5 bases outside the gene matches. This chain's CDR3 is CASRSSGRVGELFF. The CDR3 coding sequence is TGTGCCAGCAGGTCTAGCGGGAGAGTCGGGGAGCTGTTTTTT.

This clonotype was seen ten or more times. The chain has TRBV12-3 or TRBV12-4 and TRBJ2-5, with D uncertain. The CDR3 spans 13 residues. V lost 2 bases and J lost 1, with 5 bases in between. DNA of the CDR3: TGTGCCAGCAGTTTAAACACCCAAGAGACCCAGTACTTC. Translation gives CASSLNTQETQYF.